The rows below give T cell receptor beta chains drawn from one sample of a study of response to subunit inactivated influenza vaccine. One entry per CDR3 protein, called by TCRdb with MiXCR from the RT-PCR reads. The sample shows 560,000 or so distinct CDR3 sequences, less than 10% of them seen only once. The sequencing used PBMCs from blood, collected less than 30 months after vaccination. The receptors were gathered from a man aged 50 to 69 who received an inactivated influenza vaccine. CDR3s include the opening cysteine and the closing phenylalanine or tryptophan. D genes are given only for firm matches. Not every row has a clone size; where given, it reads once, few, many or a size class.

j_call v_call clone_size d_call cdr3_aa cdr3_nt
TRBJ1-1 TRBV7-9 . TRBD1 CASSLAASTGGSEAFF TGTGCCAGCAGCTTAGCTGCGTCCACAGGGGGGAGTGAAGCTTTCTTT
TRBJ2-7 TRBV25-1 many . CAAGYEQYF TGTGCCGCGGGTTACGAGCAGTACTTC
TRBJ2-7 TRBV20-1 few . CSARDRGYISYEQYF TGCAGTGCTAGAGATCGAGGGTACATCTCCTACGAGCAGTACTTC
TRBJ1-1 TRBV27 few . CATKGIYTEAFF TGTGCCACCAAGGGGATTTACACTGAAGCTTTCTTT
TRBJ2-1 TRBV3-1 . TRBD1 CASSQFQPTGASYNEQFF TGTGCCAGCAGCCAATTTCAACCTACAGGGGCCTCCTACAATGAGCAGTTCTTC
TRBJ1-5 TRBV6-2/TRBV6-3 many . CASSYSGGNQPQHF TGTGCCAGCAGTTACTCAGGGGGGAATCAGCCCCAGCATTTT
TRBJ1-6 TRBV28 . . CASSSLSLHF TGTGCCAGCAGTTCTCTCTCCCTCCACTTT
TRBJ1-1 TRBV7-3 few . CASSAQGGQAFF TGTGCCAGCAGCGCGCAGGGCGGACAAGCTTTCTTT
TRBJ2-7 TRBV27 many . CASSLSGIATYEQYF TGTGCCAGCAGTTTATCCGGGATCGCCACCTACGAGCAGTACTTC
TRBJ2-7 TRBV12-3/TRBV12-4 few . CASSLKGDSYEQYF TGTGCCAGCAGTTTGAAGGGGGATTCCTACGAGCAGTACTTC
TRBJ2-2 TRBV5-1 few TRBD2 CASSSGTSGTTGELFF TGCGCCAGCAGCTCTGGGACTAGCGGGACCACCGGGGAGCTGTTTTTT
TRBJ2-1 TRBV11-1 few TRBD2 CASSPFRTSGRASGNEQFF TGTGCCAGCAGCCCGTTCCGGACTAGCGGGAGGGCCTCTGGGAATGAGCAGTTCTTC
TRBJ2-3 TRBV20-1 few TRBD2 CSATGRASGRPDTQYF TGCAGTGCCACCGGAAGGGCTAGCGGGAGACCAGATACGCAGTATTTT
TRBJ2-3 TRBV10-3 . . CAISEDSRTDTQYF TGTGCCATCAGTGAAGACAGTCGCACAGATACGCAGTATTTT
TRBJ1-1 TRBV7-9 . . CASSRYESAGVFF TGTGCCAGCAGCCGATACGAAAGCGCCGGGGTTTTCTTT
TRBJ2-2 TRBV3-1 few TRBD2 CASTSLAGTGELFF TGTGCCAGCACATCGCTAGCGGGGACCGGGGAGCTGTTTTTT
TRBJ1-2 TRBV3-1 . TRBD1 CASSRGTGVDYGYTF TGTGCCAGCAGCCGAGGGACAGGGGTAGACTATGGCTACACCTTC
TRBJ2-7 TRBV28 few . CASSGGGIAYEQYF TGTGCCAGCTCTGGTGGGGGGATCGCCTACGAGCAGTACTTC
TRBJ2-3 TRBV6-1 many . CASSGTNGDTQYF TGTGCCAGCAGCGGGACAAATGGAGATACGCAGTATTTT
TRBJ2-5 TRBV7-9 . . CASNAAGETQYF TGTGCCAGCAATGCAGCGGGAGAGACCCAGTACTTC
TRBJ2-3 TRBV12-3/TRBV12-4 . . CASSPFDPPHTQYF TGTGCCAGCAGCCCCTTTGACCCGCCCCATACGCAGTATTTT
TRBJ1-6 TRBV5-6 . TRBD1 CASSIQGGNSPLHF TGTGCCAGCAGCATACAGGGGGGAAATTCACCCCTCCACTTT
TRBJ2-1 TRBV12-3/TRBV12-4 . TRBD1 CASSLTWDSFLNEQFF TGTGCCAGCAGTTTAACATGGGACAGTTTTCTCAATGAGCAGTTCTTC
TRBJ2-2 TRBV12-3/TRBV12-4 many . CASSSNTGELFF TGTGCCAGCAGTTCGAACACCGGGGAGCTGTTTTTT
TRBJ1-6 TRBV6-1 few TRBD1 CASRQGQGNSPLHF TGTGCCAGCAGACAAGGACAGGGTAATTCACCCCTCCACTTT
TRBJ2-3 TRBV11-2 few . CASSLLFTDTQYF TGTGCCAGCAGCTTATTATTCACAGATACGCAGTATTTT
TRBJ2-2 TRBV12-3/TRBV12-4 few . CASSFPGQELFF TGTGCCAGCAGTTTCCCGGGACAGGAGCTGTTTTTT
TRBJ2-2 TRBV12-3/TRBV12-4 . TRBD2 CATGGTSGSTGELFF TGTGCCACCGGGGGGACTAGCGGTTCCACCGGGGAGCTGTTTTTT
TRBJ1-1 TRBV15 few . CATSITDRGGAEAFF TGTGCCACCAGCATAACGGACCGAGGAGGCGCTGAAGCTTTCTTT
TRBJ1-6 TRBV4-1 many . CASSQGRDMTGRRNSPLHF TGCGCCAGCAGCCAAGGTCGGGATATGACAGGACGAAGAAATTCACCCCTCCACTTT
TRBJ2-1 TRBV29-1 . . CSVEGILSSYNEQFF TGCAGCGTTGAAGGTATTCTAAGCTCCTACAATGAGCAGTTCTTC
TRBJ1-1 TRBV12-3/TRBV12-4 few TRBD1 CASSLKGQGFEAFF TGTGCCAGCAGTTTAAAGGGACAGGGTTTTGAAGCTTTCTTT
TRBJ2-7 TRBV7-9 . . CASSLVTKRNDEQYF TGTGCCAGCAGCTTAGTCACTAAGAGAAACGACGAGCAGTACTTC
TRBJ2-7 TRBV28 . . CASSNTGTLREQYF TGTGCCAGCAGTAATACCGGGACCCTGCGCGAGCAGTACTTC